This TCR beta chain was obtained from a study of T cell responses to AZD1222 COVID-19 vaccine. Across the study: Second doses that came at about 4 or about 12 weeks were put together.

The assay was immunoSEQ multiplex PCR, and TCRdb's table has in-frame clones only and misses some. The data hold around 170,000 clones, with about nine tenths observed a single time. The CDR3 runs 14 residues. The germline V gene has CDR1 LGHNA and CDR2 YSLEER. V lost 4 bases, J lost 7 bases, and 16 bases lay in between. J is TRBJ1-1 and V is TRBV4-3, with a possible D match to TRBD1 (5 bases). Specimen: peripheral blood, collected on day 0 of AZD1222 vaccination. This sequence was found in an adult in good health. As DNA, the CDR3 is TGCGCCAGCAGCCGGGTTGGGGGAAAGGATGAAGCTTTCTTT. Its translation is CASSRVGGKDEAFF.